A selection of T cell receptor beta chains follows, all from one sample in a study of cytomegalovirus exposure and HLA in healthy donors. TCRdb keeps only in-frame clones here, not all; method: immunoSEQ multiplex PCR. The sample records approximately 140,000 clones, around 74% being singletons. Sequenced material: PBMCs. The receptors shown here come from a man aged 50-60 years in good health and CMV-seropositive. The conserved cysteine and the conserved F or W are not part of the CDR3 here.

V	CDR3
TRBV5-1	ASSLSGLALTRQY
TRBV9	ASSNRRESTDTQY
TRBV28	ATGLSSYEQY
TRBV19	ASSGARQGNEKLF
TRBV5-1	ASSGATGGSLSYNSPLH
TRBV6-4	ASSAQGDQPQH
TRBV27	ASSLSVQASYNEQF
TRBV6-1	ASSAEDRGWQKLF
TRBV7-2	ASSLGSSGLTQY
TRBV2	ASSEPTSDQETQY
TRBV30	AWSVQGGPYNEQF
TRBV27	ASSLRDPYNSPLH